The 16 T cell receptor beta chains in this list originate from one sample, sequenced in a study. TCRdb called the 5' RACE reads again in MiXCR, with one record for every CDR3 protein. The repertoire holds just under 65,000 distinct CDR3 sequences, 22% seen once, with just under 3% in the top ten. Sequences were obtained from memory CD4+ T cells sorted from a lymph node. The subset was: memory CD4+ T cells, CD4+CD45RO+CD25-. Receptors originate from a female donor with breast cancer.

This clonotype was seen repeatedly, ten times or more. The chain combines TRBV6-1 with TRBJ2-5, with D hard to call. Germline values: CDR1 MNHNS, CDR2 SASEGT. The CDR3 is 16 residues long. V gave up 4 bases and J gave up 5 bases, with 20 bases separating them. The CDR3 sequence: CASSGIERTLGETQYF. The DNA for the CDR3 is TGTGCCAGCAGTGGAATCGAAAGGACCCTCGGGGAGACCCAGTACTTC.

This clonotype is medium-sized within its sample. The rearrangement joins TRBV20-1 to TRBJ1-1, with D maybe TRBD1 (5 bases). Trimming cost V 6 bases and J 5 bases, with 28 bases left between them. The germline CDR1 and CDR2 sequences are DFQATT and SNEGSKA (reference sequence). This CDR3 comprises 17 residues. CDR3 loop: CSASGQGGKGGRTEAFF. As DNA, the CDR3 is TGCAGTGCCTCTGGCCAGGGAGGGAAAGGCGGAAGAACTGAAGCTTTCTTT.

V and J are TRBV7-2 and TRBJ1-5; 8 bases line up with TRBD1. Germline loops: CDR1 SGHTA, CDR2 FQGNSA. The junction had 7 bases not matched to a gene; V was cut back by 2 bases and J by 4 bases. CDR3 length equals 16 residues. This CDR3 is CASSLKTGVFNQPQHF. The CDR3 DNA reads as TGTGCCAGCAGCTTAAAGACAGGGGTATTTAATCAGCCCCAGCATTTT.

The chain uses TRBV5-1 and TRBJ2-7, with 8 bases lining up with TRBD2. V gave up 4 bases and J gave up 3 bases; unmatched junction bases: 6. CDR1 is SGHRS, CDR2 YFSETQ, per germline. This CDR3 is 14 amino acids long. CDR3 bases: TGCGCCAGCAGCCCCAGCGGGGGTGACTACGAGCAGTACGTC. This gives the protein CASSPSGGDYEQYV.

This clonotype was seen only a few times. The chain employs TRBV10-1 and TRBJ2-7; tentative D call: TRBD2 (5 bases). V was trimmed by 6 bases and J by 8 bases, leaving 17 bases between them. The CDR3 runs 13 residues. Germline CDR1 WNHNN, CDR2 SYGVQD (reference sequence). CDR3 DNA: TGCGCCAGCAGCCCCGGGGTTGATGCAAAGCAGTACTTC. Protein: CASSPGVDAKQYF.

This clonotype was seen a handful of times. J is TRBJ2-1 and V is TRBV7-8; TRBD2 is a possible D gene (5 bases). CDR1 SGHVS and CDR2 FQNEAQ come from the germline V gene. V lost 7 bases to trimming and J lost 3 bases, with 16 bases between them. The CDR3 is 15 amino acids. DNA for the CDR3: TGTGCCAGCACTGGGAGCCGAACGAACTACAATGAGCAGTTCTTC. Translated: CASTGSRTNYNEQFF. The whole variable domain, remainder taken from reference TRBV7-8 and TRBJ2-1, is GAGVSQSPRYKVAKRGQDVALRCDPISGHVSLFWYQQALGQGPEFLTYFQNEAQLDKSGLPSDRFFAERPEGSVSTLKIQRTQQEDSAVYLCASTGSRTNYNEQFFGPGTRLTVL.

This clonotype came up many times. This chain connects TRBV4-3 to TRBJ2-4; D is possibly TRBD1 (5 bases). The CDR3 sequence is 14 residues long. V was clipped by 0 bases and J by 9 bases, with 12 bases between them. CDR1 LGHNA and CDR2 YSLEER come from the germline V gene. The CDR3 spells CASSQDAQGTIQYF. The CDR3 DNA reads TGCGCCAGCAGCCAAGATGCTCAGGGAACCATTCAGTACTTC.

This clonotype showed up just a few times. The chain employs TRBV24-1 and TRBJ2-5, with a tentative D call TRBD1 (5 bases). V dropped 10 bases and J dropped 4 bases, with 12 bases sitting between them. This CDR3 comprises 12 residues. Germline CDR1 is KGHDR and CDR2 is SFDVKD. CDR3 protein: CATAGNGETQYF. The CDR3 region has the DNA TGTGCCACGGCAGGGAATGGAGAGACCCAGTACTTC.

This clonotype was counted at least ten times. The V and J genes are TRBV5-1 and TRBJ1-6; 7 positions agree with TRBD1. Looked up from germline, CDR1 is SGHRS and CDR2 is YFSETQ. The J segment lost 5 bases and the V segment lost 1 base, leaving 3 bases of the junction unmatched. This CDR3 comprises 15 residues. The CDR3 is CASSLQGGNNSPLHF. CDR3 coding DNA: TGCGCCAGCAGCTTGCAGGGGGGAAATAATTCACCCCTCCACTTT.

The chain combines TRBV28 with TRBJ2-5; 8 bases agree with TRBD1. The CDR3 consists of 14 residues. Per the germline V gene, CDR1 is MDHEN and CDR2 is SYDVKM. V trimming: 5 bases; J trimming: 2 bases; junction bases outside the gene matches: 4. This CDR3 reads CASSTRTGQETQYF. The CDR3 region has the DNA TGTGCCAGCAGTACAAGGACAGGGCAAGAGACCCAGTACTTC.

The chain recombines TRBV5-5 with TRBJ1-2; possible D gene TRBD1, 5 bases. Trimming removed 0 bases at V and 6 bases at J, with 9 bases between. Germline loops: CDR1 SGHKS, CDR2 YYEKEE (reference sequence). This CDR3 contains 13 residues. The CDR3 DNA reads TGTGCCAGCAGCTTGGTCAGGGCCGATGGCTACACCTTC. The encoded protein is CASSLVRADGYTF.

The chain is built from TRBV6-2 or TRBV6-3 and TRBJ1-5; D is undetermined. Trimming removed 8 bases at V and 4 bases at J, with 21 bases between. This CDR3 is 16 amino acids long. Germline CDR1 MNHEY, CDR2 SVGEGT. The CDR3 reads CASGERSFLSNQPQHF. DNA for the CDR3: TGTGCCAGCGGGGAACGATCATTTTTGAGTAATCAGCCCCAGCATTTT.

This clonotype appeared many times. CDR3: CSGDRGPETQYF. The CDR3 nucleotides are TGCAGTGGGGACAGGGGGCCTGAGACCCAGTACTTC. The rearrangement joins TRBV20-1 to TRBJ2-5, with 12 positions matching TRBD1. Germline assignment: CDR1 DFQATT and CDR2 SNEGSKA (reference sequence). CDR3 length equals 12 residues. Unmatched junction bases numbered 2, after V lost 7 bases and J lost 5 bases.

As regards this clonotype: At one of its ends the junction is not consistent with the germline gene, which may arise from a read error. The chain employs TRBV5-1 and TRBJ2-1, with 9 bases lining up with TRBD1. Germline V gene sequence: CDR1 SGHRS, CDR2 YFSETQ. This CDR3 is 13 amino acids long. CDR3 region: CAGRGTGSNEQFF. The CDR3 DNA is TGCGCCGGCAGGGGGACAGGGTCCAATGAGCAGTTCTTC.

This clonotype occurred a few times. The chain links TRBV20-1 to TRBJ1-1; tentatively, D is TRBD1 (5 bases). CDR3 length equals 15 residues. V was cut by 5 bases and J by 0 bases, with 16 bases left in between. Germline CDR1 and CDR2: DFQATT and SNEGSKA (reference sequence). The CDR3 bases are TGCAGTGCTGGCCGGGGACTCGAGTTGAACACTGAAGCTTTCTTT. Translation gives CSAGRGLELNTEAFF.

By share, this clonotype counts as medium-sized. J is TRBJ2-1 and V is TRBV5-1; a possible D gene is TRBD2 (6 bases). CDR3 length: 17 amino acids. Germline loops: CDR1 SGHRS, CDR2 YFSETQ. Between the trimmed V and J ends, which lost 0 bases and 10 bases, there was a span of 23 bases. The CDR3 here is CASSLVGIAATGGEQFF. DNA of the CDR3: TGCGCCAGCAGCTTGGTTGGGATAGCGGCCACGGGCGGCGAGCAGTTCTTC.